A selection of T cell receptor beta chains follows, all from one sample in a study of T-cell memory formation after mild COVID-19. TCRdb fed the 5' RACE reads into MiXCR, producing one record per CDR3 protein. The sample lists 200,000 to 250,000 distinct CDR3 sequences, 7.5% to 10% occurring once. The sample taken for sequencing was PBMCs or a T cell subset sorted from them (not recorded which). The receptors were sampled from a man younger than 30 who had mild COVID-19 (a few samples of this study predate the infection). Cell type and time point are not known. The CDR3 runs from the conserved cysteine through the conserved F or W. The order of the fields is V gene, D gene, clone size, J gene, CDR3 DNA, CDR3 protein. The D gene is left open where the match is weak. The size of a clone is reported for some rows only, either as once, few or many, or as a class for expanded clones.

v_call: TRBV24-1
d_call: NA
clone_size: many
j_call: TRBJ2-3
cdr3_nt: TGTGCCACCAGTAGTGGGCGGCGGGGGACAGGAGATACGCAGTATTTT
cdr3_aa: CATSSGRRGTGDTQYF

v_call: TRBV7-9
d_call: TRBD1
clone_size: few
j_call: TRBJ2-5
cdr3_nt: TGTGCCGGCGGGCCAGGGGGACAAGAGACCCAGTACTTC
cdr3_aa: CAGGPGGQETQYF

v_call: TRBV6-6
d_call: NA
clone_size: NA
j_call: TRBJ2-4
cdr3_nt: TGTGCCAGCAGTTCCCACGGTGGGGAAGGGTTCGGGGGCATTCAGTACTTC
cdr3_aa: CASSSHGGEGFGGIQYF

v_call: TRBV7-9
d_call: NA
clone_size: few
j_call: TRBJ1-1
cdr3_nt: TGTGCCAGCAGCTTACAACAGGGTGAGGCTGAAGCTTTCTTT
cdr3_aa: CASSLQQGEAEAFF

v_call: TRBV18
d_call: NA
clone_size: few
j_call: TRBJ2-2
cdr3_nt: TGTGCCAGCTCACGGGGGCAGGGCCCCTCGAACACCGGGGAGCTGTTTTTT
cdr3_aa: CASSRGQGPSNTGELFF

v_call: TRBV12-3/TRBV12-4
d_call: NA
clone_size: NA
j_call: TRBJ2-3
cdr3_nt: TGTGCCAGCAGTTTCTCAGGGGCACCCACAGATACGCAGTATTTT
cdr3_aa: CASSFSGAPTDTQYF

v_call: TRBV20-1
d_call: TRBD1
clone_size: few
j_call: TRBJ1-4
cdr3_nt: TGCAGTGCTAGGCGACAGGGTGAAAAACTGTTTTTT
cdr3_aa: CSARRQGEKLFF

v_call: TRBV12-3/TRBV12-4
d_call: TRBD1
clone_size: few
j_call: TRBJ1-4
cdr3_nt: TGTGCCAGCAGAAGGACAGGGGGCGCAGAAAAACTGTTTTTT
cdr3_aa: CASRRTGGAEKLFF

v_call: TRBV6-1
d_call: NA
clone_size: few
j_call: TRBJ1-5
cdr3_nt: TGTGCCAGCAGTCGAATTAGCAATCAGCCCCAGCATTTT
cdr3_aa: CASSRISNQPQHF

v_call: TRBV5-1
d_call: NA
clone_size: NA
j_call: TRBJ2-5
cdr3_nt: TGCGCCAGCAGCCCCGGCGATGAAGAGACCCAGTACTTC
cdr3_aa: CASSPGDEETQYF

v_call: TRBV12-3/TRBV12-4
d_call: NA
clone_size: many
j_call: TRBJ2-1
cdr3_nt: TGTGCCAGCAGTTTCAGTCGCGGTGGACCACACAATGAGCAGTTCTTC
cdr3_aa: CASSFSRGGPHNEQFF

v_call: TRBV2
d_call: NA
clone_size: many
j_call: TRBJ2-7
cdr3_nt: TGTGCCAGCAGTGATCGACTCCCCCCCGAGCAGTACTTC
cdr3_aa: CASSDRLPPEQYF

v_call: TRBV18
d_call: NA
clone_size: many
j_call: TRBJ1-6
cdr3_nt: TGTGCCAGCTCCCCGCAACAGGGAGTGAATTCACCCCTCCACTTT
cdr3_aa: CASSPQQGVNSPLHF

v_call: TRBV2
d_call: TRBD2
clone_size: few
j_call: TRBJ2-1
cdr3_nt: TGTGCCAGCAGTGGGACTAGCGGGGGGGCCAATGAGCAGTTCTTC
cdr3_aa: CASSGTSGGANEQFF

v_call: TRBV27
d_call: TRBD1
clone_size: NA
j_call: TRBJ1-4
cdr3_nt: TGTGCCAGCAGTCCCGGGACAGGGGGCTTTGGAAAACTGTTTTTT
cdr3_aa: CASSPGTGGFGKLFF

v_call: TRBV12-3/TRBV12-4
d_call: NA
clone_size: many
j_call: TRBJ2-7
cdr3_nt: TGTGCCAGCAGTTTAGGTCGACCACCCGACTTC
cdr3_aa: CASSLGRPPDF

v_call: TRBV11-2
d_call: TRBD2
clone_size: NA
j_call: TRBJ2-3
cdr3_nt: TGTGCCAGCAGCGTAGCCCTACTAGCGGGGGGCACAGATACGCAGTATTTT
cdr3_aa: CASSVALLAGGTDTQYF

v_call: TRBV20-1
d_call: NA
clone_size: many
j_call: TRBJ1-1
cdr3_nt: NA
cdr3_aa: CSPQVGPGTEAFF

v_call: TRBV20-1
d_call: NA
clone_size: few
j_call: TRBJ2-6
cdr3_nt: TGCAGTGCTAGAGTGGGCTCTGGGGCCAACGTCCTGACTTTC
cdr3_aa: CSARVGSGANVLTF

v_call: TRBV7-2
d_call: TRBD1
clone_size: NA
j_call: TRBJ1-5
cdr3_nt: TGTGCCAGCAGCTTGGGACAGGGGGGTCGGCCCCAGCATTTT
cdr3_aa: CASSLGQGGRPQHF

v_call: TRBV4-1
d_call: NA
clone_size: many
j_call: TRBJ2-1
cdr3_nt: TGCGCCAGCAGCCAAGGGGGGCGAAGGGGAGCCTCCTACAATGAGCAGTTCTTC
cdr3_aa: CASSQGGRRGASYNEQFF

v_call: TRBV5-1
d_call: NA
clone_size: few
j_call: TRBJ2-1
cdr3_nt: TGCGCCAGCTGCGTGGGGGCAGCGACTATCAATGAGCAGTTCTTC
cdr3_aa: CASCVGAATINEQFF